One and the same sample provided the 7 T cell receptor beta chains below, sequenced in a study of cytomegalovirus exposure and HLA in healthy donors. PCR employed 60 Vbeta and 13 Jbeta primers. The data were produced by immunoSEQ multiplex PCR, yet TCRdb's version contains in-frame clones alone and is incomplete. The data show some 130,000 clones, roughly 85% seen once. The sequenced sample consisted of PBMCs. These receptor sequences come from a man in his forties or fifties in good health and CMV-seropositive.

The chain combines TRBV29-1 with TRBJ2-3, with D perhaps TRBD1 (6 bases). CDR1 SQVTM and CDR2 ANQGSEA come from the germline V gene. Trimming removed 3 bases from V and 5 bases from J, with 15 bases in between. The CDR3 is 14 amino acids. The CDR3 sequence is CSVDRQGRVDTQYF. The DNA of the CDR3 is TGCAGCGTTGATAGGCAGGGGCGGGTAGATACGCAGTATTTT.

The J gene is TRBJ1-5, the V gene TRBV28; D is unresolved. Germline CDR1 and CDR2: MDHEN and SYDVKM. This CDR3 contains 15 residues. The V end lost 3 bases, the J end lost 6 bases, and 15 bases lay between the germline ends. The CDR3 DNA sequence: TGTGCCAGCAGTTTGGTCGGCAGGTCGTTTCAGCCCCAGCATTTT. Amino acid sequence: CASSLVGRSFQPQHF.

This chain joins TRBV27 and TRBJ2-6; the D gene is possibly TRBD2 (7 bases). This CDR3 is 17 amino acids long. Trimming stripped 2 bases from V and 1 base from J, with 12 bases between. Germline loops: CDR1 MNHEY, CDR2 SMNVEV (reference sequence). The CDR3, as DNA: TGTGCCAGCAGTTTAATAGGGGGGGATTCTGGGGCCAACGTCCTGACTTTC. Protein product: CASSLIGGDSGANVLTF.

The chain is built from TRBV10-3 and TRBJ1-1; D is unresolved. CDR1 is ENHRY and CDR2 is SYGVKD in the germline V gene. With 2 bases removed from V and 3 bases from J, the gap between germline ends came to 7 bases. CDR3 length: 13 amino acids. DNA of the CDR3: TGTGCCATCAGTGAGGGTAGAGACACTGAAGCTTTCTTT. Translated, it gives CAISEGRDTEAFF.

The chain joins TRBV6-6 to TRBJ2-7, with a weak D call TRBD2 (6 bases). Germline V gene sequence: CDR1 MNHNY, CDR2 SVGAGI (reference sequence). Between the trimmed V and J ends, which lost 6 bases and 0 bases, there was a span of 12 bases. This CDR3 has 14 amino acids. The chain's CDR3 is CASRNRRDSYEQYF. The CDR3, as DNA: TGTGCCAGCAGAAATAGGAGGGACTCCTACGAGCAGTACTTC.

The gene calls are TRBV28 and TRBJ2-3; 10 nucleotides line up with TRBD2. In germline, CDR1 is MDHEN, CDR2 SYDVKM. The CDR3 has 17 residues. With V trimmed by 8 bases and J by 0 bases, 11 bases remained unmatched. DNA of the CDR3: TGTGCCAGCGATGGGGCGACTAGCGGGCTTAGCACAGATACGCAGTATTTT. Its translation is CASDGATSGLSTDTQYF.

The chain recombines TRBV11-2 with TRBJ2-7; 12 nucleotides agree with TRBD2. CDR1 SGHAT and CDR2 FQNNGV come from the germline V gene. J gave up 3 bases and V 5 bases, and 8 bases lay outside the gene matches. This CDR3 comprises 16 residues. CDR3 sequence: CASSALTSGRVYEQYF. CDR3 in DNA: TGTGCCAGCAGCGCATTGACTAGCGGGAGAGTCTACGAGCAGTACTTC.